Sequencing of this TCR beta chain was carried out in a study of blood T cell repertoires in COVID-19. Across the study: The United States, Italy and Spain provided the acute and convalescent COVID-19 samples.

CDR1 and CDR2 (germline): SGHVS, FQNEAQ. The germline V and J ends were trimmed by 1 base and 0 bases, with 4 bases remaining between them. This CDR3 contains 14 residues. In the authors' workflow: From reference gene primer amplification, estimates of nucleated cell counts were derived. Repertoires were generated with immunoSEQ multiplex PCR, while TCRdb's copy carries only in-frame clones and drops some. The DNA gave D and trimming, while V, J and clone size come from that table. The sample lists about 67,000 clones; about 90% were seen once. The clonotype originates from a man aged 50 to 60 with active COVID-19. Material: peripheral blood. This chain connects TRBV7-8 to TRBJ1-5; no clear D. In DNA, the CDR3 is TGTGCCAGCAGCTTAGGGCATAGCAATCAGCCCCAGCATTTT. Its protein is CASSLGHSNQPQHF.